These T cell receptor beta chains were read from a single sample in a study of blood T cell repertoires in COVID-19. Repertoires were generated with immunoSEQ multiplex PCR, while TCRdb's copy carries only in-frame clones and drops some. This sample has over 250,000 clones, with approximately 88% found just once. The specimen sequenced was peripheral blood. Source of these receptors: a woman in her seventies with COVID-19, enrolled during active disease. The CDR3 runs from the conserved cysteine through the conserved F or W.

j_call: TRBJ2-1; cdr3_length: 16; v_call: TRBV18; cdr3_aa: CASSPPSGQVYNEQFF
j_call: TRBJ1-5; cdr3_length: 16; v_call: TRBV4-2; cdr3_aa: CASSQEGQGNNQPQHF
j_call: TRBJ2-3; cdr3_length: 17; v_call: TRBV11-3; cdr3_aa: CASSRMPGGRETDTQYF
j_call: TRBJ1-2; cdr3_length: 15; v_call: TRBV30; cdr3_aa: CAWSRASRGGYGYTF
j_call: TRBJ2-1; cdr3_length: 14; v_call: TRBV7-3; cdr3_aa: CASSRGLSYNEQFF
j_call: TRBJ2-7; cdr3_length: 16; v_call: TRBV30; cdr3_aa: CAWSRAGGPTRDEQYF
j_call: TRBJ2-1; cdr3_length: 15; v_call: TRBV5-1; cdr3_aa: CASRTGLAGYNEQFF
j_call: TRBJ2-1; cdr3_length: 14; v_call: TRBV5-1; cdr3_aa: CASSYGQGGNEQFF
j_call: TRBJ2-1; cdr3_length: 21; v_call: TRBV3-1/TRBV3-2; cdr3_aa: CASSPPMKLAGKVSYLDEQFF
j_call: TRBJ2-7; cdr3_length: 12; v_call: TRBV27; cdr3_aa: CASRTGSYEQYF
j_call: TRBJ1-4; cdr3_length: 14; v_call: TRBV5-1; cdr3_aa: CASSVQGAGEKLFF
j_call: TRBJ2-3; cdr3_length: 15; v_call: TRBV30; cdr3_aa: CAWIIGTRDTDTQYF
j_call: TRBJ1-6; cdr3_length: 13; v_call: TRBV11-3; cdr3_aa: CASSMFFEAPLHF
j_call: TRBJ1-2; cdr3_length: 12; v_call: TRBV6-6; cdr3_aa: CASSRQGDGYTF
j_call: TRBJ2-7; cdr3_length: 13; v_call: TRBV19; cdr3_aa: CASSMDRDDEQYF
j_call: TRBJ2-1; cdr3_length: 11; v_call: TRBV6-5; cdr3_aa: CASSLLNEQFF
j_call: TRBJ2-1; cdr3_length: 15; v_call: TRBV11-2; cdr3_aa: CASSRSGSLYNEQFF
j_call: TRBJ2-2; cdr3_length: 14; v_call: TRBV24-1; cdr3_aa: CATSEGSNTGELFF
j_call: TRBJ1-1; cdr3_length: 13; v_call: TRBV6-5; cdr3_aa: CASSSNRGREAFF